These 23 T cell receptor beta chains came from one sample sequenced in a study of T cell repertoires in cytomegalovirus infection (dated by TCRdb to about 2019). Sequenced using an Illumina HiSeq 1500. The public reads were reanalyzed by TCRdb: fastp trimming at Q25, MiXCR alignment, in-frame beta chains only. Each CDR3 protein gets just one entry, which takes the most common genes and DNA from the rows behind it. This sample comprises approximately 290,000 distinct CDR3 sequences, over 20% of them detected only once. Of the sample, roughly 14% falls within the top ten clones. Material for sequencing was PBMCs. The source is a human donor in good health (CMV status not recorded). Some clones in this sample may be carry-over from other donors' samples.

The J gene is TRBJ2-3, the V gene TRBV2; possibly TRBD1 for D (5 bases). CDR1 and CDR2 from the germline V gene are SNHLY and FYNNEI. The V end lost 5 bases, the J end lost 6 bases, and 18 bases lay between the germline ends. This CDR3 is built from 15 residues. Written as DNA, the CDR3 is TGTGCCAGCAGTCCCCCGGACATCCTCAGTGATACGCAGTATTTT. Translated: CASSPPDILSDTQYF.

CDR3 coding DNA: TGCGCCAGCAGCCAGAGGGACGCCGGAGCCTACGAGCAGTACTTC. Translation gives CASSQRDAGAYEQYF. The chain couples TRBV4-1 to TRBJ2-7; either TRBD1 or TRBD2 may supply D (5 bases each). V was shortened by 3 bases and J by 2 bases, with 14 bases between the two germline ends. There are 15 residues in the CDR3. Per the germline V gene, CDR1 is MGHRA and CDR2 is YSYEKL.

V usage is TRBV7-6 and J usage is TRBJ2-5; the match to TRBD2 covers 7 bases. V dropped 4 bases and J dropped 0; count of bases not matched to a gene: 5. Germline values: CDR1 SGHVS, CDR2 FNYEAQ. The CDR3 has 15 residues. The CDR3 protein is CASSSQLAYQETQYF. CDR3 DNA sequence: TGTGCCAGCAGCTCTCAACTAGCGTACCAAGAGACCCAGTACTTC.

V and J are TRBV29-1 and TRBJ1-4; tentative D call: TRBD1 (5 bases). In germline, CDR1 is SQVTM, CDR2 ANQGSEA. The V and J ends lost 6 bases and 1 base respectively, with 12 bases between them. The CDR3 loop spans 14 amino acids. The CDR3 spells CSVGPGVTNEKLFF. CDR3 sequence (DNA): TGCAGCGTGGGGCCGGGCGTAACTAATGAAAAACTGTTTTTT.

In regard to this clonotype: Given the absence of the conserved phenylalanine or tryptophan at the CDR3 end, a read error is likely. The rearrangement joins TRBV7-3 to TRBJ1-1, with a tentative D call TRBD1 (6 bases). The germline V gene has CDR1 SGHTA and CDR2 FQGTGA. This CDR3 has 13 amino acids. The V end was cut by 8 bases, the J end by 3 bases, with 13 bases between. The CDR3: CASAGGRDTEAFS. The CDR3 DNA follows: TGTGCCAGCGCCGGGGGCCGGGACACTGAAGCTTTCTCT.

This chain links TRBV11-2 with TRBJ2-1; no firm D call. The CDR3 has 14 amino acids. Germline V lookup: CDR1 SGHAT, CDR2 FQNNGV. Between the trimmed V and J ends, which lost 1 base and 6 bases, there was a span of 10 bases. As DNA, the CDR3 is TGTGCCAGCAGCTTAGTCGGCAGCCGCAATGAGCAGTTCTTC. Translation: CASSLVGSRNEQFF.

The V call is TRBV12-3 or TRBV12-4, the J call TRBJ1-1, with D tentatively TRBD1 (5 bases). Trimming took off 1 base at V and 4 bases at J, with 7 bases between the two ends. This CDR3 has 13 residues. Written as DNA, the CDR3 is TGTGCCAGCAGTTTAGGCGGGACCACTGAAGCTTTCTTT. Protein: CASSLGGTTEAFF.

This clonotype was detected only a few times. V gene TRBV7-2 combines with J gene TRBJ2-2; TRBD2 aligns across 7 bases. V was pared by 1 base and J by 0 bases, with 5 bases of the junction left unmatched. Germline V gene sequence: CDR1 SGHTA, CDR2 FQGNSA. The CDR3 runs 17 residues. The CDR3 region is CASSLGPRGANTGELFF. CDR3 sequence (DNA): TGTGCCAGCAGCTTAGGCCCTCGGGGGGCGAACACCGGGGAGCTGTTTTTT.

Only a few counts were recorded for this clonotype. The chain recombines TRBV28 with TRBJ1-5; D possibly corresponds to TRBD1 (5 bases). The V end was cut by 2 bases, the J end by 7 bases, with 9 bases between. Looked up from germline, CDR1 is MDHEN and CDR2 is SYDVKM. The CDR3 has 13 amino acids. CDR3 bases: TGTGCCAGCAGTTTAACAGGATGGCAGCCCCAGCATTTT. As protein: CASSLTGWQPQHF.

This clonotype has a handful of counts. This sequence joins TRBV14 and TRBJ2-7; a possible D gene is TRBD2 (5 bases). Trimming cost V 8 bases and J 1 base, with 15 bases left between them. Germline loops: CDR1 SGHDN, CDR2 FVKESK. The CDR3 is 14 amino acids. The CDR3 loop is CASSSTTESYEQYF. The CDR3 nucleotides are TGTGCCAGCTCATCGACTACCGAGTCCTACGAGCAGTACTTC.

This clonotype was counted between two and nine times. This chain joins TRBV7-2 and TRBJ2-5; 7 bases match TRBD1. V lost 6 bases to trimming and J lost 5 bases; unmatched junction nucleotides: 9. CDR1 is SGHTA and CDR2 is FQGNSA in the germline V gene. This CDR3 has 14 residues. This CDR3 reads CASRPTGVGETQYF. As DNA, the CDR3 is TGTGCCAGCAGGCCCACAGGGGTTGGGGAGACCCAGTACTTC.

The rearrangement uses TRBV7-8 and TRBJ2-1, with TRBD2 as a possible D gene (6 bases). The germline V gene has CDR1 SGHVS and CDR2 FQNEAQ. This CDR3 is 17 amino acids long. Trimming shortened V by 3 bases and J by 3 bases, and 18 bases separated the two germline ends. In nucleotides, the CDR3 is TGTGCCAGCAGCTTCCGTGGCGGGGAAGGGGTCTACAATGAGCAGTTCTTC. Protein product: CASSFRGGEGVYNEQFF.

This sequence joins TRBV12-3 or TRBV12-4 and TRBJ2-1, with D unresolved. The CDR3 sequence is 13 residues long. Trimming left V 5 bases short and J 7 bases short, with 12 bases between. CDR3 nucleotide sequence: TGTGCCAGCAGTATAGTTCTGAGTAATGAGCAGTTCTTC. Amino acid sequence: CASSIVLSNEQFF.

On this clonotype: This may be a read error, as it is one base from a much larger clone. The chain combines TRBV28 with TRBJ2-1, with D maybe TRBD2 (6 bases). The V end was cut by 6 bases, the J end by 9 bases, with 24 bases between. This CDR3 has 16 amino acids. Germline V gene data show CDR1 as MDHEN and CDR2 as SYDVKM. The CDR3 is CASSTLRDHTNSEQFF. DNA for the CDR3: TGTGCCAGCAGCACCTTGCGGGACCATACTAACAGTGAGCAGTTCTTC.

The chain links TRBV5-1 to TRBJ2-3; D gene ambiguous. Germline V gives CDR1 SGHRS, CDR2 YFSETQ. The CDR3 has 15 residues. Trimming cost V 0 bases and J 7 bases, with 15 bases left between them. CDR3 sequence (DNA): TGCGCCAGCAGCTTGGAGGGCACCCCCGGGTATACGCAGTATTTT. Protein product: CASSLEGTPGYTQYF. Using reference TRBV5-1 and TRBJ2-3 for the parts outside the CDR3, the full variable domain is KAGVTQTPRYLIKTRGQQVTLSCSPISGHRSVSWYQQTPGQGLQFLFEYFSETQRNKGNFPGRFSGRQFSNSRSEMNVSTLELGDSALYLCASSLEGTPGYTQYFGPGTRLTVL.

This chain uses TRBV24-1 with TRBJ2-7; D may correspond to TRBD1 or TRBD2 (5 bases each). Deletions cut 4 bases from V and 1 base from J, with 13 bases between. Germline V gives CDR1 KGHDR, CDR2 SFDVKD. The CDR3 loop spans 15 amino acids. The CDR3 DNA is TGTGCCACCAGTGAAGGGGCCGCGGGTTCCTACGAGCAGTACTTC. Translated, it gives CATSEGAAGSYEQYF.

This clonotype has more than one count but fewer than ten. The chain uses TRBV11-2 and TRBJ1-1; no reliable D call. Deletions cut 7 bases from V and 4 bases from J, with 7 bases between. This CDR3 contains 11 residues. Looked up from germline, CDR1 is SGHAT and CDR2 is FQNNGV. The CDR3 sequence: CASTRVTEAFF. Here the CDR3 DNA reads TGTGCCAGCACCCGGGTCACTGAAGCTTTCTTT.

The chain couples TRBV20-1 to TRBJ2-7; TRBD1 might be the D (5 bases). This CDR3 is built from 12 residues. Germline V CDR1 and CDR2: DFQATT, SNEGSKA (reference sequence). V lost 6 bases to trimming and J lost 1 base, with 10 bases between them. This CDR3 reads CSAADRSYEQYF. The CDR3 coding sequence is TGCAGTGCCGCCGACAGATCCTACGAGCAGTACTTC.

This clonotype was counted a few times. The chain links TRBV20-1 to TRBJ1-2; D call uncertain. V lost 0 bases and J 0 bases, leaving 8 bases between the germline ends. Germline V CDR1 and CDR2: DFQATT, SNEGSKA (reference sequence). CDR3 length: 14 residues. CDR3 sequence (DNA): TGCAGTGCTAGAGATACAGCTGCTAACTATGGCTACACCTTC. Amino acid sequence: CSARDTAANYGYTF.

This clonotype was counted only a few times. V and J are TRBV7-6 and TRBJ1-5, with D possibly being TRBD1 (5 bases). V was shortened by 5 bases and J by 2 bases, with 13 bases between the two germline ends. Looked up from germline, CDR1 is SGHVS and CDR2 is FNYEAQ. The CDR3 runs 15 residues. Written as DNA, the CDR3 is TGTGCCAGCAGCCTCGGGGACGTTGGCAATCAGCCCCAGCATTTT. Translating gives CASSLGDVGNQPQHF.

The sample holds many counts of this clonotype. V usage is TRBV7-2 and J usage is TRBJ2-1; TRBD2 agrees at 7 bases. V was pared by 1 base and J by 2 bases, with 8 bases of the junction left unmatched. The CDR3 totals 17 residues. Germline V gene sequence: CDR1 SGHTA, CDR2 FQGNSA. CDR3: CASSLDGPGGAYNEQFF. The DNA of the CDR3 is TGTGCCAGCAGCTTAGACGGTCCGGGAGGCGCCTACAATGAGCAGTTCTTC.

This clonotype came up a few times. The chain links TRBV4-2 to TRBJ2-7; D is unclear. CDR1 LGHNA and CDR2 YNFKEQ come from the germline V gene. The CDR3 is 13 amino acids. Deletions cut 4 bases from V and 3 bases from J, with 10 bases between. The CDR3 sequence is CASSPEDGYEQYF. DNA of the CDR3: TGTGCCAGCAGCCCCGAGGACGGCTACGAGCAGTACTTC.

The table lists this clonotype with a few counts. The rearrangement uses TRBV10-3 and TRBJ2-6; 8 nucleotides align to TRBD1. V lost 0 bases and J lost 1; bases outside the gene matches: 2. The germline V gene encodes CDR1 ENHRY and CDR2 SYGVKD. The CDR3 is 17 amino acids. The DNA of the CDR3 is TGTGCCATCAGTGAGTCCACAGGGGGTTCTGGGGCCAACGTCCTGACTTTC. Translating it yields CAISESTGGSGANVLTF.